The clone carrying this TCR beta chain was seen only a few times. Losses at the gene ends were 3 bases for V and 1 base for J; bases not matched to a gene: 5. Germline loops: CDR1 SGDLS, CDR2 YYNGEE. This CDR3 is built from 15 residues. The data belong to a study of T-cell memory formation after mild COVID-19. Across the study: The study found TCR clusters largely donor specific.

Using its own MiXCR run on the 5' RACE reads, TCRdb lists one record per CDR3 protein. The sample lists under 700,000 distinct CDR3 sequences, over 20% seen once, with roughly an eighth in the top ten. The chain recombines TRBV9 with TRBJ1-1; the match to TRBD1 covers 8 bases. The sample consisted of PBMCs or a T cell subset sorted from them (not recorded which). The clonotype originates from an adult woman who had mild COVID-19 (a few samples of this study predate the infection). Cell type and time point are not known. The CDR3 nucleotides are TGTGCCAGCAGCGGAAATCAGGGGGCGAACACTGAAGCTTTCTTT. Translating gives CASSGNQGANTEAFF.